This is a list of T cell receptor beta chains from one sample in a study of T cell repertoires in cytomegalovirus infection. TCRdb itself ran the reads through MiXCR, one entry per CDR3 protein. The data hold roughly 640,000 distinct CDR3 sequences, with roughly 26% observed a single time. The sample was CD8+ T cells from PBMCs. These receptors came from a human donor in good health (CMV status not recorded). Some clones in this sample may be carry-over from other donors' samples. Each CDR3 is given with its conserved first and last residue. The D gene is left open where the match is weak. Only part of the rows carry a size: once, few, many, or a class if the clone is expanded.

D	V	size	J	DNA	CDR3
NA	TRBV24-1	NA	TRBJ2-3	TGTGCCACCAGTGATTTGAGGGCTCAAGGGTCCTCTAGCACAGATACGCAGTATTTT	CATSDLRAQGSSSTDTQYF
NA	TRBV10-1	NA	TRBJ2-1	TGTGCCAACAGTGCCAATGAGCAGTTCTTC	CANSANEQFF
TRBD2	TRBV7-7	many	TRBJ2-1	TGTGCTAGCAGCCCCCACGGGGGGGATGAGCAGTTCTTC	CASSPHGGDEQFF
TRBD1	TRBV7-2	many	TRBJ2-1	TGTGCCAGCAGCTTTGTGGACAGGGGTAGGAATGAGCAGTTCTTC	CASSFVDRGRNEQFF
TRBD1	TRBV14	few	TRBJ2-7	TGTGCCAGCAGCCAAGGGGCAGGGGGCGAAGCCGGGGAGCAGTACTTC	CASSQGAGGEAGEQYF
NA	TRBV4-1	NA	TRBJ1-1	TGCGCCAGCAGCCAAGAGGATCAAGGGGGAACTGAAGCTTTCTTT	CASSQEDQGGTEAFF
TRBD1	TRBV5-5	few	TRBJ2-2	TGTGCCAGCAGCATACGTGACAGGGGGCGCTTAAAGGTCGGGGAGCTGTTTTTT	CASSIRDRGRLKVGELFF
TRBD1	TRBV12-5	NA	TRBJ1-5	TGTGCTAGTGGTACCGGGACAGGGGATCAGCCCCAGCATTTT	CASGTGTGDQPQHF
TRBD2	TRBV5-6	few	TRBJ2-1	TGTGCCAGCAGCGTTAGCGGGGGGGCTCTAAATGAGCAGTTCTTC	CASSVSGGALNEQFF
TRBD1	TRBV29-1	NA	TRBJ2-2	TGCAGCGTTGACCAGGGGGAATATGGAGGGGAGCTGTTTTTT	CSVDQGEYGGELFF
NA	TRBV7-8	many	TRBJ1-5	TGTGCCAGCAGCACCCGAACCTATCAGCCCCAGCATTTT	CASSTRTYQPQHF
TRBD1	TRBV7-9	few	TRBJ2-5	TGTGCCAGCAGCTTAGTTCAGGGGGTCCAAGAGACCCAGTACTTC	CASSLVQGVQETQYF
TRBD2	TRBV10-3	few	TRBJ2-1	TGTGCCAACAAACAAGAAGCGGGGGGTAAGGGTGAGCAGTTCTTC	CANKQEAGGKGEQFF
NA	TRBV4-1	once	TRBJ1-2	TGCGCCAGCAGCCAAGATCAGAGGGGGGTTACCTATGGCTACACCTTC	CASSQDQRGVTYGYTF
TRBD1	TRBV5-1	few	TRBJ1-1	TGCGCCAGCAGCCCGGCTACAGGGGTGGGAACAACTGAAGCTTTCTTT	CASSPATGVGTTEAFF
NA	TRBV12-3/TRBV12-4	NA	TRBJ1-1	TGTGCCAGCACCACATACATGAACACTGAAGCTTTCTTT	CASTTYMNTEAFF
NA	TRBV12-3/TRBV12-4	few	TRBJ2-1	TGTGCCAGCACCATGGACACGGAGGTCAATGAGCAGTTCTTC	CASTMDTEVNEQFF
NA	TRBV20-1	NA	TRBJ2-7	TGCAGTGCTAGTCCACTTTCGGGGCGGAGCTACGAGCAGTACTTC	CSASPLSGRSYEQYF
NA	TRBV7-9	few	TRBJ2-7	TGTGCCAGCAGCTCCCCTAGGGTTGGGTACTACGAGCAGTACTTC	CASSSPRVGYYEQYF
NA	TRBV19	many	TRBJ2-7	TGTGCCAGTAGTATAGATATAGTAGGCGGCGAGGGCACCTACGAGCAGTACTTC	CASSIDIVGGEGTYEQYF
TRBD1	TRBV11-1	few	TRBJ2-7	TGTGCCAGCAGCCCGCGGGCTCAGGGGGCCTACGAGCAGTACTTC	CASSPRAQGAYEQYF
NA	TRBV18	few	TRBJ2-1	TGTGCCAGCTCACCCCACGGGACTCCCACCTTGTCCTACAATGAGCAGTTCTTC	CASSPHGTPTLSYNEQFF
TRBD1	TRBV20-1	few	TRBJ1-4	TGCAGTGCTCTGACAGGGATTGCAACTAATGAAAAACTGTTTTTT	CSALTGIATNEKLFF
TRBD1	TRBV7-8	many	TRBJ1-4	TGTGCCAGCAGCTTTTTCGGGACAGGCATAAATCCAACTAATGAAAAACTGTTTTTT	CASSFFGTGINPTNEKLFF
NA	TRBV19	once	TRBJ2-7	TGTGCCAGTAGTATAGGCGGCGAGCAGTACTTC	CASSIGGEQYF
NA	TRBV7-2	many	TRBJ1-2	TGTGCCAGCACCTCCCCGGGGCTGTCCCTCTATGGCTACACCTTC	CASTSPGLSLYGYTF
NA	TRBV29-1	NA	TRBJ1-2	TGCAGCGTTGCGAACGTAGCAGACTATGGCTACACCTTC	CSVANVADYGYTF
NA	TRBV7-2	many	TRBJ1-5	TGTGCCAGCAAATCCGGAGGGATGGGGAGCAATCAGCCCCAGCATTTT	CASKSGGMGSNQPQHF
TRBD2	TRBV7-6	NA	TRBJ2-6	TGTGCCAGCAGCTCAGCGGGGACGGGTCCTTCTGGGGCCAACGTCCTGACTTTC	CASSSAGTGPSGANVLTF
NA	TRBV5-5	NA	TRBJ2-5	TGTGCCAGCAGCCTGGGTGGGAGCGGCGCGGAGACCCAGTACTTC	CASSLGGSGAETQYF
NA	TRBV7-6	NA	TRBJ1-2	TGTGCCAGCAGCCCAGGACCGGTTCGGGGGTTTGGCTACACCTTC	CASSPGPVRGFGYTF
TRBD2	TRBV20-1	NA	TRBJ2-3	TGCAGTGCTAGGGGGGCTAGCGGGGGACCCGACTCTAGCACAGATACGCAGTATTTT	CSARGASGGPDSSTDTQYF
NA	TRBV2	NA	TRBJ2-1	TGTGCCAGCAGTGAGGGGTCAGATGAGCAGTTCTTC	CASSEGSDEQFF
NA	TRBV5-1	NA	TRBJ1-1	TGCGCCAGCAGCTTCGGTGCGGGGCGCACTGAAGCTTTCTTT	CASSFGAGRTEAFF
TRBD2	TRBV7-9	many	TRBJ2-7	TGTGCCAGCAGCACCGGGGGCGGGGGGCCGTACGAGCAGTACTTC	CASSTGGGGPYEQYF
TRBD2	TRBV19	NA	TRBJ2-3	TGTGCCAATAGTTTCGGACTAGCGGAAGATACGCAGTATTTT	CANSFGLAEDTQYF
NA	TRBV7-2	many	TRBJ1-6	TGTGCCAGCAGCTCTGACAGGTCTCGTAAATCACCCCTCCACTTT	CASSSDRSRKSPLHF
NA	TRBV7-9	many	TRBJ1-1	TGTGCCAGCAGCTTAGTTGTAGCCACTGAAGCTTTCTTT	CASSLVVATEAFF
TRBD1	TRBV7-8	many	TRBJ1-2	TGTGCCAGCAGTTCACCCGACAGGGGGGCTCATGGCTACACCTTC	CASSSPDRGAHGYTF
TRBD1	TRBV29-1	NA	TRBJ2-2	TGCAGCGTTGAAGATCTTGGGGGACAGGGTGGCGCCGGGGAGCTGTTTTTT	CSVEDLGGQGGAGELFF
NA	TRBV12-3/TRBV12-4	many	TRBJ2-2	TGTGCCAGCAGTTTCCTCGGGGAGCTGTTTTTT	CASSFLGELFF
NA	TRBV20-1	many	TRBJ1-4	TGCAGTGCTAGAGATTTCAGGATCAGTAATGAAAAACTGTTTTTT	CSARDFRISNEKLFF
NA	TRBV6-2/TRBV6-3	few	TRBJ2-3	TGTGCCAGCAGTCCCCAGGGCCCCACAGATACGCAGTATTTT	CASSPQGPTDTQYF
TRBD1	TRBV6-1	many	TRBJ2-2	TGTGCCCTCCTGGGACAGGCCCATTGGGCCGGGGAGCTGTTTTTT	CALLGQAHWAGELFF
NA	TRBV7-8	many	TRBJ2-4	TGTGCCAGCAGGGGGCTATCCAAAAACATTCAGTACTTC	CASRGLSKNIQYF
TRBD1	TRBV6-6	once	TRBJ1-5	TGTGCCAGCACGTCCCGGGACAGAAGGCAACCCCAGCATTTT	CASTSRDRRQPQHF
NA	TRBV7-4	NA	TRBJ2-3	TGTGCCAGCAGCTTAGAACGGCCCACAGATACGCAGTATTTT	CASSLERPTDTQYF
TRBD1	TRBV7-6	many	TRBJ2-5	TGTGCCAGCAGCCGGCGTCAGGGGGCGTCGTTGGTTCAAGAGACCCAGTACTTC	CASSRRQGASLVQETQYF
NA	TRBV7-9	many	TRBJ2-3	TGTGCCAGCCCTCGGCCTATTGACACAGATACGCAGTATTTT	CASPRPIDTDTQYF
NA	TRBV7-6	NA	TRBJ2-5	TGTGCCAGCAGCCCCCGGACAGACACCGGGGGGACCCAGTACTTC	CASSPRTDTGGTQYF
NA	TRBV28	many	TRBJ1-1	TGTGCCAGCAGTTTGGAGGCTGAAGCTTTCTTT	CASSLEAEAFF